The 8 T cell receptor beta chains given below trace back to one sample, sequenced in a study of T cell responses to AZD1222 COVID-19 vaccine. Sequencing was performed with immunoSEQ multiplex PCR; in TCRdb, only in-frame clones are kept and a portion is missing. The data show more than 75,000 clones, approximately 89% seen once. This material consisted of peripheral blood, taken 28 days after the second AZD1222 dose. The origin of the receptors is an adult who received the AZD1222 COVID-19 vaccine.

This rearrangement joins TRBV10-3 to TRBJ2-2; 13 nucleotides align to TRBD2. This CDR3 contains 18 residues. CDR1 is ENHRY and CDR2 is SYGVKD in the germline V gene. V shed 3 bases and J 0 bases; nucleotides not matched to a gene: 4. The DNA of the CDR3 is TGTGCCATCAGTGACCGGACTAGCGGGAGAACGAACACCGGGGAGCTGTTTTTT. Translating gives CAISDRTSGRTNTGELFF.

The chain recombines TRBV28 with TRBJ1-6; 9 bases map to TRBD1. Germline lookup yields CDR1 MDHEN and CDR2 SYDVKM. V shed 3 bases, J shed 4 bases, and the junction held 1 base outside the gene matches. The CDR3 is 15 residues long. This CDR3 reads CASSLGQGYNSPLHF. The CDR3, as DNA: TGTGCCAGCAGTTTGGGACAGGGATATAATTCACCCCTCCACTTT.

The chain employs TRBV7-3 and TRBJ2-3; D not resolved. The germline gives CDR1 SGHTA, CDR2 FQGTGA. V was shortened by 3 bases and J by 6 bases, with 10 bases between the two germline ends. The CDR3 extends over 13 amino acids. The CDR3 sequence is CASSFEEDDTQYF. The CDR3 region has the DNA TGTGCCAGCAGCTTCGAGGAAGACGATACGCAGTATTTT.

The rearrangement links TRBV6-1 to TRBJ1-2; D possibly corresponds to TRBD1 (5 bases). The CDR3 extends over 15 amino acids. V dropped 0 bases and J dropped 5 bases, with 13 bases sitting between them. CDR1 and CDR2 from the germline V gene are MNHNS and SASEGT. The CDR3 protein is CASSEAGREVYGYTF. CDR3 sequence (DNA): TGTGCCAGCAGTGAAGCGGGCAGGGAAGTTTATGGCTACACCTTC.

The CDR3 is CASSFARAVNEQYF. Written as DNA, the CDR3 is TGTGCCAGCAGCTTTGCCAGGGCTGTAAACGAGCAGTACTTC. The chain has TRBV13 and TRBJ2-7; a weak D match, TRBD1 (5 bases). With 3 bases removed from V and 5 bases from J, the gap between germline ends came to 14 bases. From germline, CDR1 is PRHDT and CDR2 FYEKMQ (reference sequence). The CDR3 contains 14 residues. Filled out from reference TRBV13 and TRBJ2-7, the complete variable domain reads AAGVIQSPRHLIKEKRETATLKCYPIPRHDTVYWYQQGPGQDPQFLISFYEKMQSDKGSIPDRFSAQQFSDYHSELNMSSLELGDSALYFCASSFARAVNEQYFGPGTRLTVT.

The chain combines TRBV4-1 with TRBJ2-3; either TRBD1 or TRBD2 may fit D (5 bases each). The CDR3 is made up of 14 amino acids. Trimming took 6 bases from V and 2 from J, leaving 12 bases between them. Per the germline V gene, CDR1 is MGHRA and CDR2 is YSYEKL. The CDR3 region has the DNA TGCGCCAGCAGGCCCGGGACCATCACAGATACGCAGTATTTT. Its protein product is CASRPGTITDTQYF.

The chain carries TRBV7-2 and TRBJ2-3; a possible D gene is TRBD2 (7 bases). In germline, CDR1 is SGHTA, CDR2 FQGNSA. The V gene lost 3 bases and the J gene lost 2 bases, with 15 bases spanning the gap. The CDR3 runs to 16 residues. The CDR3 is CASSLASGTPTDTQYF. The CDR3 coding sequence is TGTGCCAGCAGCTTGGCCAGCGGGACACCCACAGATACGCAGTATTTT. Drawing the rest from reference TRBV7-2 and TRBJ2-3, the complete variable domain is GAGVSQSPSNKVTEKGKDVELRCDPISGHTALYWYRQSLGQGLEFLIYFQGNSAPDKSGLPSDRFSAERTGGSVSTLTIQRTQQEDSAVYLCASSLASGTPTDTQYFGPGTRLTVL.

The V call is TRBV6-1, the J call TRBJ2-5; perhaps D is TRBD1 or TRBD2 (5 bases each). V lost 1 base and J 5 bases, leaving 17 bases between the germline ends. CDR1 and CDR2 from the germline V gene are MNHNS and SASEGT. The CDR3 runs to 16 residues. The CDR3: CASSEVQINRRETQYF. The CDR3 DNA reads as TGTGCCAGCAGTGAAGTCCAGATTAACAGGAGGGAGACCCAGTACTTC.